The clone carrying this TCR beta chain was recorded only once. The target antigen is unknown. CDR3 length: 13 residues. CDR1 and CDR2 from the germline V gene are SGHAT and FQNNGV. V lost 5 bases, J lost 5 bases, and 12 bases lay in between. It was CD45RO-negative cells, positively selected for CCR7, that made up naive CD8 cells, with terminally differentiated effector memory CD45RA+ cells excluded. Authors' methods: ImmunoSEQ gave junction-only sequences without quality scores, so filtering differed. The method was immunoSEQ multiplex PCR; TCRdb's version includes in-frame clones alone and lacks a portion of them. V, J and clone size are those of that table, while D and trimming were read from the DNA. The sample carries around 550,000 clones, around 95% recorded once. The data were taken from a study of shared clonotypes between healthy human individuals. Study-wide results and limits: In a handful of donors, 4.5% to 5.5% of naive CD4 clonotypes appeared in common. What naive subsets generally showed was a larger estimated richness than memory subsets showed. Clonotypes not shared had lower generation probabilities than those common to all four donors.

Sequencing used naive CD8+ T cells sorted from blood. The chain couples TRBV11-2 to TRBJ2-5; TRBD2 might be the D (5 bases). This TCR was recovered from a woman between 25 and 40 years old in good health. The CDR3, as DNA: TGTGCCAGCAGCACAGATACGGGGGAGACCCAGTACTTC. Protein: CASSTDTGETQYF.